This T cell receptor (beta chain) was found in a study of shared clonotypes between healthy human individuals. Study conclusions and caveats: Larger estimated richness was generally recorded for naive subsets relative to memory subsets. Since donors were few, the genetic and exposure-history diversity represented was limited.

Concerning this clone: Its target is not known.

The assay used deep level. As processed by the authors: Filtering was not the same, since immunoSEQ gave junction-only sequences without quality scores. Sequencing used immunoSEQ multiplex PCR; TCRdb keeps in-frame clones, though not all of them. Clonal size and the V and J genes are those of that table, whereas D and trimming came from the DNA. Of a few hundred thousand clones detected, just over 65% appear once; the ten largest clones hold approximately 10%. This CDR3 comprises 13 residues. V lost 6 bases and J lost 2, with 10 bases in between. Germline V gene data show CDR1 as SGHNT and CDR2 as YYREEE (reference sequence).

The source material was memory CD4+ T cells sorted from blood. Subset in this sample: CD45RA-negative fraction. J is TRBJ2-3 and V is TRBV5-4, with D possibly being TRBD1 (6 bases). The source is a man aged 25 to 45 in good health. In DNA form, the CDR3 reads TGTGCCAGCACCACAGGGTTCACAGATACGCAGTATTTT. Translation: CASTTGFTDTQYF.